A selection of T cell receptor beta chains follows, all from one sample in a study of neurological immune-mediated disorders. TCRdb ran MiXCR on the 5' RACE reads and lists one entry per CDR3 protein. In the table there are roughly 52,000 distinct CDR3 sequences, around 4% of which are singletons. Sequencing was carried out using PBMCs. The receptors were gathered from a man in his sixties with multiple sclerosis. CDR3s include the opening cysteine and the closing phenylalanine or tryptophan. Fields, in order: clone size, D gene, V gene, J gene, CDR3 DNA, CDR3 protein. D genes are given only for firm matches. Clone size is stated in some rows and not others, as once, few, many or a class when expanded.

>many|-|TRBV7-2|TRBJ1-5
TGTGCCAGCAGCTTAGTTCGTCAGCCCCAGCATTTT
CASSLVRQPQHF
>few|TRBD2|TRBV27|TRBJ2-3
TGTGCCAGCAGCTTGACTAGCGCTAGCACAGATACGCAGTATTTT
CASSLTSASTDTQYF
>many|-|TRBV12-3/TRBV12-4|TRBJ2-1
TGTGCCAGCACCCCTGGCGGAGTTGGGTACAATGAGCAGTTCTTC
CASTPGGVGYNEQFF
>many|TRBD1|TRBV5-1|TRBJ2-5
TGCGCCAGCAGTCCGTTTGGACAGGGTAGATCGGAGACCCAGTACTTC
CASSPFGQGRSETQYF
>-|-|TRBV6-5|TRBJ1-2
TGTGCCAGCAGATTGACTAGAAGCTATGGCTACACCTTC
CASRLTRSYGYTF
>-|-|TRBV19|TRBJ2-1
TGTGCCAGTAGTACAACCCGACTTAGCGGCAGCTCCTACAATGAGCAGTTCTTC
CASSTTRLSGSSYNEQFF
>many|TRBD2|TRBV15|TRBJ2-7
TGTGCCACCAGCAGTTCCACAAGGGGAGCGGGGTACGAGCAGTACTTC
CATSSSTRGAGYEQYF
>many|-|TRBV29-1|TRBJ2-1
TGCAGCGCTCGAGGCCGGGAGCAGTTCTTC
CSARGREQFF
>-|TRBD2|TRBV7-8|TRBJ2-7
TGTGCCAGCACTTACGGGAGGGCCTACGAGCAGTACTTC
CASTYGRAYEQYF
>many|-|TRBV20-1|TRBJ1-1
TGCAGGGGGCTACAGGGCACTGAAGCTTTCTTT
CRGLQGTEAFF
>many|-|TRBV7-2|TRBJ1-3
TGTGCCAGCAGCTTACTCGGTGGAACAAACCTCATCTCTGGAAACACCATATATTTT
CASSLLGGTNLISGNTIYF
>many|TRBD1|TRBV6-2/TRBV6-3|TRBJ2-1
TGTGCCAGCAAAGGGACAGGGGACTACAATGAGCAGTTCTTC
CASKGTGDYNEQFF
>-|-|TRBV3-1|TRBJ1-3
TGTGCCAGCAGCACCCGGACTAAAAACATATATTTT
CASSTRTKNIYF
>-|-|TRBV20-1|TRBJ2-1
TGCACCGGAAGGGGGGCCGGCGCCTACAATGAGCAGTTCTTC
CTGRGAGAYNEQFF
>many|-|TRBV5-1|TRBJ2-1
TGCGCCAGCACATCTTTACCAGGGGTCGGTGAGCAGTTCTTC
CASTSLPGVGEQFF
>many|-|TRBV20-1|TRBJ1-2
TGCAGTGCCCCCGTCGAGGGGGGCGGCTATGGCTACACCTTC
CSAPVEGGGYGYTF
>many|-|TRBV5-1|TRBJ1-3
TGCGCCAGCAGCAACGGGGCTTCTTCTGGAAACACCATATATTTT
CASSNGASSGNTIYF
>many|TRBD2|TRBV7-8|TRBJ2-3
TGTGCCAGCAGTAATCTAGCGGGGGGCACAGATACGCAGTATTTT
CASSNLAGGTDTQYF
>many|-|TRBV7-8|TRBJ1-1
TGTGCCAGCAGCGCCGGACAAGGGAACACTGAAGCTTTCTTT
CASSAGQGNTEAFF
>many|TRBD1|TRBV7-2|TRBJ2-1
TGTGCCAGCAGCTCAGGGGGAGAACCCTACAATGAGCAGTTCTTC
CASSSGGEPYNEQFF
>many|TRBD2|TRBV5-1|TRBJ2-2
TGCGCCAGCAGCCCGACTAGCGGCGCCGGGGAGCTGTTTTTT
CASSPTSGAGELFF
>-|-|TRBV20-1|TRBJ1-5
TGCAGTGCTAGGGGACACGTAAATAGCAATCAGCCCCAGCATTTT
CSARGHVNSNQPQHF
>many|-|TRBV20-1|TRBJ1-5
TGCAGTGCTCCTAGGATAGATCAGCCCCAGCATTTT
CSAPRIDQPQHF
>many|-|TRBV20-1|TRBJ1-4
TGCAGTGCTAGTCCCAGGGATCTCATGGGGGAAAAACTGTTTTTT
CSASPRDLMGEKLFF
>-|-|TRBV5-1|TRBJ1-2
TGCGCCAGCAGCTCCCCAGGACTCTATGGCTACACCTTC
CASSSPGLYGYTF
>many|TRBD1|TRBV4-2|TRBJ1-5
TGTGCCAGCAGCCAAGATCTCAGGGGGGCCTATCAGCCCCAGCATTTT
CASSQDLRGAYQPQHF
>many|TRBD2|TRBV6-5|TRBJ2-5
TGTGCCAGCAGTCAAGACATTGGGACTAGCGGGGACCAAGAGACCCAGTACTTC
CASSQDIGTSGDQETQYF
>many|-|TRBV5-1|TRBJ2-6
TGCGCCAGCAGCAGGACAGCCTCTGGGGCCAACGTCCTGACTTTC
CASSRTASGANVLTF
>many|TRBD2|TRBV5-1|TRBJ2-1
TGCGCCAGCAACCCAGGACTAGCGGGGGGGCTCAATGAGCAGTTCTTC
CASNPGLAGGLNEQFF
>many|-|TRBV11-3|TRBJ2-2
TGTGCCAGCAGCTCTACAGGTTGGAGTACCACCGGGGAGCTGTTTTTT
CASSSTGWSTTGELFF